This entry lists 6 T cell receptor beta chains sequenced from one sample in a study of OX40 agonist ivuxolimab in advanced cancers. Sequencing used immunoSEQ multiplex PCR; TCRdb keeps in-frame clones, though not all of them. The sample carries 20,000 to 25,000 clones, 86% recorded once. The sequences come from CD4+ or CD8+ T cells sorted from blood, collected in a trial of the OX40 agonist ivuxolimab. Receptor source: an adult with an advanced solid tumor such as melanoma, head and neck, liver or kidney cancer.

The rearrangement uses TRBV9 and TRBJ2-5; TRBD2 aligns across 10 bases. The V segment lost 2 bases and the J segment 4 bases; nucleotides outside the gene matches: 5. This CDR3 contains 15 residues. Germline V lookup: CDR1 SGDLS, CDR2 YYNGEE. CDR3 in DNA: TGTGCCAGCAGCGTTGCTAGCGGGAGAGGAGAGACCCAGTACTTC. This encodes CASSVASGRGETQYF.

This clone was found once. The V and J genes are TRBV4-3 and TRBJ1-2; D remains unclear. V gave up 1 base and J gave up 6 bases, with 6 bases separating them. Germline lookup yields CDR1 LGHNA and CDR2 YSLEER. The CDR3 consists of 12 residues. CDR3 residues: CASSQGGNGYTF. CDR3 DNA: TGCGCCAGCAGCCAAGGAGGGAATGGCTACACCTTC.

For this clone: Just one base apart from a much larger clone, this may be a read error. Because the CDR3's place on the DNA is in doubt, the DNA is left out and the CDR3 is given as listed by TCRdb. The genes are TRBV5-1 and TRBJ2-5; the table's D call of TRBD2 was not tested on the DNA. From its first to its last residue, the CDR3 has 14 amino acids. CDR1 and CDR2 (germline): SGHRS, YFSETQ. The CDR3 loop reads CASSLEREPYEQYF.

This clone is a singleton in its sample. The chain couples TRBV7-3 to TRBJ2-3, with TRBD2 matching over 15 bases. The junction had 8 bases not matched to a gene; V was cut back by 4 bases and J by 3 bases. Germline assignment: CDR1 SGHTA and CDR2 FQGTGA. CDR3 length: 18 residues. The CDR3 nucleotides read TGTGCCAGCAGCTCCGGACTAGCGGGAGGGCCTGGGACAGATACGCAGTATTTT. As protein: CASSSGLAGGPGTDTQYF.

The CDR3 nucleotides read TGCGCCAGCAGCCACCAGGGGTTCAATGAGCAGTTCTTC. It yields the protein CASSHQGFNEQFF. The rearrangement joins TRBV4-1 to TRBJ2-1; D is possibly TRBD1 (6 bases). The germline V gene has CDR1 MGHRA and CDR2 YSYEKL. Trimming took off 3 bases at V and 6 bases at J, with 9 bases between the two ends. The CDR3 is 13 amino acids.

This clone was counted only a few times. This chain uses TRBV7-9 with TRBJ2-1, with a possible D match to TRBD2 (5 bases). This CDR3 spans 17 amino acids. Trimming shortened V by 7 bases and J by 4 bases, and 23 bases separated the two germline ends. Germline lookup yields CDR1 SEHNR and CDR2 FQNEAQ (reference sequence). This CDR3 reads CASTNNEGPKVYNEQFF. As DNA, the CDR3 is TGTGCCAGCACCAACAACGAGGGCCCTAAGGTTTACAATGAGCAGTTCTTC.